These 24 T cell receptor beta chains were sequenced from one sample in a study of T cells in women clearing cervical HPV infection. The repertoire was sequenced with immunoSEQ multiplex PCR; TCRdb's copy has only in-frame clones and lacks some. Recorded for this sample: about 20,000 clones. Sequenced material: blood buffy coat. The receptors were gathered from a woman between 18 and 69 years old with a cervical HPV16 infection that either progressed to CIN3+ or cleared (not recorded which).

CDR3 DNA, as far as it was read: TGTGCCAGCAGTTTTAGTAGGGGGCTAGGTAATTCACCC. The encoded protein is CASSFSRGLGNSP. The CDR3 reads in full as CASSFSRGLGNSPLHF. The chain uses TRBV28 and TRBJ1-6, with 7 bases lining up with TRBD1. The read ends 3 residues early relative to the CDR3; the germline J gene fills the gap. V trimming: 3 bases; J trimming: 6 bases; junction bases outside the gene matches: 8. The CDR3 is 16 residues long. CDR1 and CDR2 (germline): MDHEN, SYDVKM.

On this clone itself: The CDR3 extends 3 residues past the end of the read, so its final part is completed from the germline J gene. The chain links TRBV6-2 or TRBV6-3 to TRBJ2-1, with D unclear. The germline gives CDR1 MNHEY, CDR2 SVGEGT. There are 17 residues in the CDR3. V was pared by 6 bases and J by 7 bases, with 25 bases between. The sequenced CDR3 bases are TGTGCCAGCAGCCATACGGTGTCAGGAAATTTTAAGAATGAG. Amino acids: CASSHTVSGNFKNE. The full CDR3 is CASSHTVSGNFKNEQFF.

Here the CDR3 reads CASATRPYSETQYF. The covered CDR3 bases are TGTGCCAGTGCGACACGTCCATATTCAGAGACC. The chain uses TRBV18 and TRBJ2-5; D gene uncertain. The read is 3 residues too short to cover the CDR3 end, so that end is filled in from the germline J gene. The germline V gene has CDR1 KGHSH and CDR2 LQKENI. Trimming removed 9 bases from V and 4 bases from J, with 18 bases in between. CDR3 length: 14 residues.

Worth noting for this clone: The read ends 3 residues before the CDR3 terminus; that terminus is restored from the germline J gene. The rearrangement links TRBV20-1 to TRBJ2-7, with 9 bases aligning to TRBD1. The CDR3 runs to 14 residues. After removal of 6 bases from V and 0 bases from J, the junction contained 6 bases not matched to a gene. Germline-derived CDR1 and CDR2 are DFQATT and SNEGSKA (reference sequence). The CDR3 loop is CSAQTGGSSYEQYF. The covered CDR3 bases are TGCAGTGCCCAGACAGGGGGAAGCTCCTACGAG.

A remark on this clone: The read halts 3 residues ahead of the CDR3 end, with the missing end drawn from the germline J gene. The chain couples TRBV18 to TRBJ2-5; D is undetermined. This CDR3 is built from 14 residues. Trimming took off 6 bases at V and 1 base at J, with 12 bases between the two ends. CDR1 KGHSH and CDR2 LQKENI come from the germline V gene. The DNA read from the CDR3 is TGTGCCAGCTCGCCGTATGTCAGCCAAGAGACC. It specifies CASSPYVSQET. The entire CDR3 is CASSPYVSQETQYF. The full variable domain, with the rest looked up from reference TRBV18 and TRBJ2-5, is NAGVMQNPRHLVRRRGQEARLRCSPMKGHSHVYWYRQLPEEGLKFMVYLQKENIIDESGMPKERFSAEFPKEGPSILRIQQVVRGDSAAYFCASSPYVSQETQYFGPGTRLLVL.

About this clone: The read is 3 residues too short to cover the CDR3 end, so that end is filled in from the germline J gene. The rearrangement uses TRBV29-1 and TRBJ2-7; D perhaps matches TRBD1 (5 bases). Trimming left V 5 bases short and J 0 bases short, with 8 bases between. Germline CDR1 SQVTM, CDR2 ANQGSEA. CDR3 size: 12 residues. Partial CDR3 DNA: TGCAGCGTTAGGGGTAGCTCCTACGAG. It yields the protein CSVRGSSYE. Given in full, the CDR3 is CSVRGSSYEQYF.

About this clone itself: With the read ending 3 residues before the CDR3 end, the germline J gene is used to fill in that end. The V gene is TRBV19, the J gene TRBJ2-5; no firm D call. The CDR3 is 13 residues long. V dropped 5 bases and J dropped 1 base, with 8 bases sitting between them. Germline lookup yields CDR1 LNHDA and CDR2 SQIVND (reference sequence). The CDR3 DNA, read in part, is TGTGCCAGTAGTCAACAGCCCCAAGAGACC. It encodes CASSQQPQET. The entire CDR3 is CASSQQPQETQYF.

Turning to this clone: At one boundary the junction diverges from the germline segment, which might be a read error. The CDR3 end falls 3 residues outside the read, so it is completed with the germline J gene. The chain carries TRBV4-2 and TRBJ2-3, with 10 nucleotides matching TRBD2. The CDR3 runs 17 residues. Germline assignment: CDR1 LGHNA and CDR2 YNFKEQ. The CDR3 spells CASSLGGSGRVTDTQYF. The CDR3 bases that were read are TGCGCCAGCAGCCTCGGGGGGAGCGGGAGGGTCACAGATACG.

To note about this clone: The read halts 3 residues ahead of the CDR3 end, with the missing end drawn from the germline J gene. The chain is built from TRBV19 and TRBJ2-3; tentative D call: TRBD1 (6 bases). Germline V gene lookup returns CDR1 LNHDA and CDR2 SQIVND (reference sequence). The CDR3 consists of 14 residues. The sequenced CDR3 bases are TGTGCCACCCTGGACAGTCTGGGCAATCAGCCG. Encoded protein: CATLDSLGNQP. The whole CDR3 sequence is CATLDSLGNQPQYF.

As regards this clone: The CDR3 is cut off 3 residues early in the read; its end comes from the germline J gene. V gene TRBV2 combines with J gene TRBJ1-1; 11 nucleotides match TRBD1. After removal of 6 bases from V and 5 bases from J, the junction contained 8 bases not matched to a gene. CDR1 is SNHLY, CDR2 FYNNEI, per germline. This CDR3 spans 15 amino acids. CDR3 amino acids: CASREDRGQGTEAFF. The sequenced part of the CDR3 DNA is TGTGCCAGCAGGGAGGACAGGGGGCAAGGAACTGAA. The entire variable domain, with the rest obtained from reference TRBV2 and TRBJ1-1, is as follows: EPEVTQTPSHQVTQMGQEVILRCVPISNHLYFYWYRQILGQKVEFLVSFYNNEISEKSEIFDDQFSVERPDGSNFTLKIRSTKLEDSAMYFCASREDRGQGTEAFFGQGTRLTVV.

On this clone: The read ends 3 residues shy of where the CDR3 ends; the end is completed using the germline J gene. The V and J genes are TRBV19 and TRBJ2-2; a weak D match, TRBD2 (5 bases). Germline CDR1 and CDR2: LNHDA and SQIVND (reference sequence). Trimming stripped 6 bases from V and 0 bases from J, with 11 bases between. The CDR3 sequence is 15 residues long. This CDR3 is CASSNGLANTGELFF. The DNA read from the CDR3 is TGTGCCAGTAGCAACGGACTGGCGAACACCGGGGAG.

A remark on this clone: The missing CDR3 end, 3 residues past where the read stops, is filled in from the germline J gene. V gene TRBV6-1 combines with J gene TRBJ1-2, with 7 positions matching TRBD1. CDR3 length: 15 residues. CDR1 is MNHNS, CDR2 SASEGT, per germline. The CDR3 here is CASSEASTGVDTYTF. The sequenced CDR3 bases are TGTGCCAGCAGTGAAGCCAGTACAGGGGTAGATACC.

In the case of this clone: From the germline J gene comes the end of the CDR3, since the read stops 3 residues before it. The chain uses TRBV12-5 and TRBJ2-3; TRBD2 matches 9 bases. Germline CDR1 and CDR2: LGHNT and FRNRAP. The CDR3 loop spans 17 amino acids. This chain's CDR3 is CASAPGFSGSFGETQYF. The CDR3 DNA, read in part, is TGTGCTAGTGCCCCTGGGTTTAGCGGGAGTTTCGGGGAGACG. The variable domain in full, completed from reference TRBV12-5 and TRBJ2-3, reads DARVTQTPRHKVTEMGQEVTMRCQPILGHNTVFWYRQTMMQGLELLAYFRNRAPLDDSGMPKDRFSAEMPDATLATLKIQPSEPRDSAVYFCASAPGFSGSFGETQYFGPGTRLTVL.

About this clone: The read is 3 residues too short to cover the CDR3 end, so that end is filled in from the germline J gene. V gene TRBV2 combines with J gene TRBJ2-4; 7 bases are a match to TRBD1. The CDR3 runs 14 residues. Germline CDR1 reads SNHLY; CDR2 reads FYNNEI. V lost 6 bases to trimming and J lost 1 base; unmatched junction nucleotides: 3. Incomplete CDR3 DNA: TGTGCCAGCAGGGCGGACAGGGCCAAAAACATT. The encoded protein is CASRADRAKNI. The complete CDR3 sequence is CASRADRAKNIQYF.

Of note for this clone: The read ends 3 residues shy of where the CDR3 ends; the end is completed using the germline J gene. The chain uses TRBV19 and TRBJ1-2; 10 bases are a match to TRBD1. Per germline, CDR1 LNHDA and CDR2 SQIVND (reference sequence). V was clipped by 6 bases and J by 4 bases; unmatched bases: 5. The CDR3 is 14 amino acids. The CDR3: CASRGDRGPYGYTF. The CDR3 bases that were read are TGTGCCAGTAGGGGGGACAGGGGCCCCTATGGC.

Points on this clone: The read ends 3 residues early relative to the CDR3; the germline J gene fills the gap. The V gene is TRBV20-1, the J gene TRBJ2-1; D unresolved. The CDR3 has 14 amino acids. The germline V gene encodes CDR1 DFQATT and CDR2 SNEGSKA (reference sequence). Between the trimmed V and J ends, which lost 1 base and 1 base, there was a span of 8 bases. The CDR3 DNA, read in part, is TGCAGTGCTAGAGCAGGTGGGTCCTACAATGAG. Amino acid sequence: CSARAGGSYNE. The CDR3 as a whole reads CSARAGGSYNEQFF.

As regards this clone: Sequencing ends 3 residues short of the CDR3 end; the germline J gene provides the rest. This rearrangement joins TRBV6-2 or TRBV6-3 to TRBJ2-3; tentatively, D is TRBD1 (6 bases). Germline CDR1 MNHEY, CDR2 SVGEGT. This CDR3 comprises 13 residues. The covered CDR3 bases are TGTGCCAGCAGTTCGGACAGCCGAGAGACG. Its translation is CASSSDSRET. The complete CDR3 protein is CASSSDSRETQYF.

Note on this clone: The read ends 3 residues before the CDR3 terminus; that terminus is restored from the germline J gene. The chain couples TRBV12-3 or TRBV12-4 to TRBJ1-6, with D possibly being TRBD1 (5 bases). This CDR3 comprises 13 residues. The V and J ends lost 5 bases and 7 bases respectively, with 9 bases between them. The sequenced part of the CDR3 DNA is TGTGCCAGCAGTGACAGTCGCAATTCACCC. Amino acid sequence: CASSDSRNSP. The full CDR3 sequence reads CASSDSRNSPLHF.

To note about this clone: The read halts 3 residues ahead of the CDR3 end, with the missing end drawn from the germline J gene. The genes are TRBV2 and TRBJ2-3; D is unresolved. This CDR3 spans 11 amino acids. In germline, CDR1 is SNHLY, CDR2 FYNNEI. CDR3: CARSIQETQYF. CDR3 bases read: TGTGCCAGAAGCATCCAAGAGACG.

Concerning this clone: The CDR3 goes on 3 residues after the read ends, and that part is filled in from the germline J gene. The chain carries TRBV29-1 and TRBJ2-5, with 10 bases identical to TRBD2. J gave up 1 base and V 7 bases, and 6 bases lay outside the gene matches. The CDR3 contains 14 residues. Germline V gene data show CDR1 as SQVTM and CDR2 as ANQGSEA. The CDR3 here is CSAVLAGFQETQYF. The CDR3 DNA, read in part, is TGCAGCGCCGTACTAGCGGGGTTCCAAGAGACC.

On this clone itself: The sequence runs out 3 residues before the end of the CDR3; the remainder is reconstructed from the germline J gene. V gene TRBV2 combines with J gene TRBJ1-5, with D possibly matching TRBD1 (6 bases). Germline loops: CDR1 SNHLY, CDR2 FYNNEI. Trimming shortened V by 7 bases and J by 6 bases, and 13 bases separated the two germline ends. The CDR3 loop spans 13 amino acids. The CDR3 sequence is CASIGGDGQPQHF. CDR3 DNA (partial): TGTGCCAGCATAGGGGGAGACGGTCAGCCC. Full variable domain (rest looked up from reference TRBV2 and TRBJ1-5): EPEVTQTPSHQVTQMGQEVILRCVPISNHLYFYWYRQILGQKVEFLVSFYNNEISEKSEIFDDQFSVERPDGSNFTLKIRSTKLEDSAMYFCASIGGDGQPQHFGDGTRLSIL.

As to this clone: The observed sequence ends 3 residues before the CDR3 terminus, with the missing tail filled in from the germline J gene. The V gene is TRBV19, the J gene TRBJ1-1, with a weak D call TRBD1 (5 bases). Germline-derived CDR1 and CDR2 are LNHDA and SQIVND (reference sequence). Trimming stripped 1 base from V and 5 bases from J, with 14 bases between. CDR3 size: 15 residues. Partial CDR3 DNA: TGTGCCAGTAGTATAGTCGGGCCAGGGCGGACTGAA. Translation: CASSIVGPGRTE. The whole CDR3 region reads CASSIVGPGRTEAFF.

On this clone: The CDR3 end lies 3 residues beyond the end of the read and is filled in from the germline J gene. This rearrangement joins TRBV7-2 to TRBJ2-5; no clear D. The V and J ends lost 0 bases and 1 base respectively, with 12 bases between them. CDR3 size: 16 residues. Germline lookup yields CDR1 SGHTA and CDR2 FQGNSA. This CDR3 is CASSLAPQAGQETQYF. CDR3 DNA, as far as it was read: TGTGCCAGCAGCTTAGCCCCTCAGGCAGGCCAAGAGACC.

On this clone: Coverage ceases 3 residues before the CDR3 finishes, and the germline J gene fills in the end. The genes are TRBV2 and TRBJ2-1; D possibly uses TRBD1 or TRBD2 (5 bases each). Germline V gene data show CDR1 as SNHLY and CDR2 as FYNNEI. Trimming removed 2 bases from V and 5 bases from J, with 19 bases in between. This CDR3 spans 17 amino acids. CDR3 loop: CASSEISLGESHNEQFF. CDR3 DNA, as far as it was read: TGTGCCAGCAGTGAAATCTCCCTAGGGGAGTCCCACAATGAG.